These T cell receptor beta chains were read from a single sample in a study of T cell changes during pregnancy in multiple sclerosis. The repertoire was sequenced with immunoSEQ multiplex PCR; TCRdb's copy has only in-frame clones and lacks some. The sample shows tens of thousands of clones, 93% of them seen only once. The sequences come from CD4+ T cells from peripheral blood mononuclear cells, collected before pregnancy. The receptors were sampled from a female donor with multiple sclerosis, enrolled in a pregnancy study. CDR3s include the opening cysteine and the closing phenylalanine or tryptophan. The D gene is left open where the match is weak.

>.|15|TRBV5-1|TRBJ1-4
CASSLGGQRNEKLFF
>.|20|TRBV10-3|TRBJ1-5
CAISIDEDRKMSYSNQPQHF
>.|16|TRBV15|TRBJ2-3
CATSRDRGRSTDTQYF
>.|17|TRBV7-2|TRBJ2-7
CASSLSAQRIGSNEQYF
>.|15|TRBV9|TRBJ2-7
CASSVGWGLAYEQYF
>TRBD1|13|TRBV6-1|TRBJ1-2
CASSRDRGYGYTF
>TRBD2|15|TRBV15|TRBJ2-7
CATSPIAGVGNEQYF
>.|13|TRBV6-5|TRBJ2-1
CASSYASLREQFF
>TRBD1|13|TRBV5-1|TRBJ1-2
CASRHDRVDGYTF
>.|16|TRBV7-2|TRBJ1-5
CASSSQGKGFLGPQHF
>.|15|TRBV7-6|TRBJ2-7
CASSRDWGLLYEQYF
>.|15|TRBV28|TRBJ1-5
CASRFTGTRSQPQHF
>TRBD1|15|TRBV6-1|TRBJ1-1
CASSGNRGWDTEAFF
>.|15|TRBV5-4|TRBJ1-1
CASSSPGREGTEAFF
>.|13|TRBV6-1|TRBJ2-7
CASSERGSYEQYF
>.|14|TRBV2|TRBJ2-2
CASSPGPSTGELFF
>TRBD2|13|TRBV11-2|TRBJ2-7
CASSRAGLYEQYF
>.|15|TRBV9|TRBJ2-1
CASSVATLGQNEQFF
>TRBD1|16|TRBV7-2|TRBJ1-1
CASSPKGAGGNTEAFF
>.|12|TRBV30|TRBJ2-2
CAWGQNTGELFF
>.|14|TRBV5-6|TRBJ2-1
CASSSPTRGGEQFF
>.|16|TRBV10-3|TRBJ2-4
CAISEAAELAKNIQYF
>TRBD2|16|TRBV5-1|TRBJ2-1
CASSFGLAPSYNEQFF
>.|13|TRBV7-6|TRBJ2-2
CASSLSSTGELFF
>TRBD1|15|TRBV11-2|TRBJ1-2
CASSAGTGIAYGYTF
>.|13|TRBV7-9|TRBJ2-7
CASSSNSSPEQYF
>.|16|TRBV27|TRBJ1-1
CASSLGRTRPGTEAFF
>TRBD1|17|TRBV2|TRBJ2-2
CASSEARTGTNTGELFF
>TRBD2|19|TRBV28|TRBJ2-3
CASSRTSAGVGHSTDTQYF
>.|15|TRBV9|TRBJ1-2
CASSGSGPPVYGYTF
>TRBD1|13|TRBV7-2|TRBJ1-1
CASSVTGRTEAFF
>.|16|TRBV7-3|TRBJ2-7
CASSNPGQPSSYEQYF
>.|16|TRBV7-3|TRBJ2-1
CASSFSGGPGVNEQFF
>.|14|TRBV19|TRBJ1-5
CASSGQNSNQPQHF
>TRBD1|16|TRBV15|TRBJ2-7
CATSKTGGVSSYEQYF
>.|15|TRBV7-2|TRBJ2-7
CASSPLATSVYEQYF
>.|13|TRBV7-2|TRBJ2-7
CASSLGRSYEQYF
>TRBD2|16|TRBV10-3|TRBJ2-1
CAISGGSGRINNEQFF
>.|16|TRBV16|TRBJ2-3
CASSPQVTSATDTQYF
>.|12|TRBV25-1|TRBJ2-3
CASSRGTDTQYF
>.|12|TRBV28|TRBJ2-1
CASSLRWSEQFF
>TRBD2|16|TRBV25-1|TRBJ2-1
CASSETRLAGVVEQFF
>TRBD2|13|TRBV30|TRBJ2-5
CAWGLAGGETQYF
>TRBD1|16|TRBV5-5|TRBJ1-4
CASSLFGGQLNEKLFF
>TRBD2|18|TRBV11-2|TRBJ2-1
CASSRNPPAGEVYNEQFF
>TRBD1|15|TRBV4-2|TRBJ1-2
CASSRTGNRDGGYTF